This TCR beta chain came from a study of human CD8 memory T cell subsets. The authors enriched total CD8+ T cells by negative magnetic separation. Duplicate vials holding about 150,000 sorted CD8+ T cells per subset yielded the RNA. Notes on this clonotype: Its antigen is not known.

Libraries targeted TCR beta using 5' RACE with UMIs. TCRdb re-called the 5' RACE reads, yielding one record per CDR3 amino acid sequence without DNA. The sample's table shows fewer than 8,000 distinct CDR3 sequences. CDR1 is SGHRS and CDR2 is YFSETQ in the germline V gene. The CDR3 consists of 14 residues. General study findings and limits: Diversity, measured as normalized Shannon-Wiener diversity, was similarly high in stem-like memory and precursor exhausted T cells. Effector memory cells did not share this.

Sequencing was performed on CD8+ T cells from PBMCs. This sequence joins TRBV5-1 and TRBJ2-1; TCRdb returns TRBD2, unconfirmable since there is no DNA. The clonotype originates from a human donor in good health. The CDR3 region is CASSWDYDGNEQFF.